A single TCR beta chain is shown here with its context. There are 13 residues in the CDR3. The J segment lost 7 bases and the V segment lost 5 bases, leaving 3 bases of the junction unmatched. Germline V gene data show CDR1 as MNHEY and CDR2 as SVGAGI. This sample was included in a study of OX40 agonist ivuxolimab in advanced cancers. Study-wide context: An agonistic human IgG2 monoclonal antibody against OX40 (CD134) was given.

The table came from immunoSEQ multiplex PCR; TCRdb's copy has only in-frame clones and leaves some out. The table shows 98,000 or so clones, with roughly nine tenths occurring only once. Autoimmune disease history or systemic immunosuppression barred patients. The sequencing here drew on CD4+ or CD8+ T cells sorted from blood, taken in a trial of the OX40 agonist ivuxolimab. The receptor's source is an adult with an advanced solid tumor such as melanoma, head and neck, liver or kidney cancer. V is TRBV6-5 and J is TRBJ1-5; 9 nucleotides agree with TRBD1. The CDR3 region is CASSTGQGQPQHF. CDR3 sequence (DNA): TGTGCCAGCAGTACGGGACAGGGCCAGCCCCAGCATTTT.